This T cell receptor (beta chain) was sequenced during a study of blood T cells in healthy people across ages. About this clonotype itself: Its antigen remains unknown.

PCR was performed a second time for about 7 to 12 cycles using a sample-barcoded 5' primer and a J-beta primer mix. TCRdb reanalysed the 5' RACE reads using MiXCR and keeps one entry per CDR3 protein. The sample has almost 800,000 distinct CDR3 sequences, nearly 60% seen once; the top ten hold around 22%. Study-wide results and caveats: The recorded TCR beta diversity per million T cells decreased in a roughly linear manner with age. Diversity estimated from one million T cells was considered an underestimate.

It was 8 to 10 milliliters of peripheral blood that were drawn from each donor. This clonotype was obtained from a young man in good health. The sequenced sample was blood.

As DNA, the CDR3 is TGTGCCAGCCTGGGCGCTGTAGCCAAAAACATTCAGTACTTC. Protein: CASLGAVAKNIQYF. The chain carries TRBV2 and TRBJ2-4; D call uncertain. The CDR3 is 14 residues long. From germline, CDR1 is SNHLY and CDR2 FYNNEI. Trimming removed 8 bases from V and 0 bases from J, with 11 bases in between. Using reference TRBV2 and TRBJ2-4 for the parts outside the CDR3, the full variable domain is EPEVTQTPSHQVTQMGQEVILRCVPISNHLYFYWYRQILGQKVEFLVSFYNNEISEKSEIFDDQFSVERPDGSNFTLKIRSTKLEDSAMYFCASLGAVAKNIQYFGAGTRLSVL.